These 24 T cell receptor beta chains share one sample of origin, sequenced in a study of identifying expanded T cells in peripheral blood. This table comes from immunoSEQ multiplex PCR, and its TCRdb copy is limited to in-frame clones, with some not included. The sample has 100,000 to 150,000 clones; about 86% are singletons. The sequenced material came from blood. The receptors derive from a person between 18 and 75 years old in good health.

This chain joins TRBV2 and TRBJ1-2, with 8 positions matching TRBD1. With V trimmed by 5 bases and J by 3 bases, 2 bases remained unmatched. Germline V gene lookup returns CDR1 SNHLY and CDR2 FYNNEI. The CDR3 loop spans 13 amino acids. CDR3 in DNA: TGTGCCAGCAGTCTACAGGGGGACTATGGCTACACCTTC. Its protein is CASSLQGDYGYTF.

Only one count was recorded for this clone. This rearrangement joins TRBV11-1 to TRBJ1-1; tentatively, D is TRBD1 (5 bases). The V end lost 5 bases, the J end lost 5 bases, and 12 bases lay between the germline ends. The germline V gene has CDR1 SGHAT and CDR2 FQDESV (reference sequence). This CDR3 is 13 amino acids long. This CDR3 is CASSIGVRTEAFF. The CDR3 DNA follows: TGTGCCAGCAGCATAGGGGTGAGGACTGAAGCTTTCTTT.

This sequence joins TRBV11-2 and TRBJ2-7; D is undetermined. Germline V gene lookup returns CDR1 SGHAT and CDR2 FQNNGV. The V and J ends lost 4 bases and 2 bases respectively, with 3 bases between them. The CDR3 spans 11 residues. CDR3 DNA sequence: TGTGCCAGCAGCTCCACCTACGAGCAGTACTTC. It codes for CASSSTYEQYF.

The chain joins TRBV7-9 to TRBJ2-1; 7 bases fit TRBD2. V lost 5 bases and J lost 6; bases outside the gene matches: 19. This CDR3 is 18 amino acids long. Germline-derived CDR1 and CDR2 are SEHNR and FQNEAQ (reference sequence). CDR3 in amino acids: CASSPLAAPAKEGNEQFF. The CDR3, as DNA: TGTGCCAGCAGCCCTCTAGCGGCTCCCGCCAAGGAGGGCAATGAGCAGTTCTTC.

V usage is TRBV11-1 and J usage is TRBJ2-2, with 8 positions matching TRBD2. Germline V gives CDR1 SGHAT, CDR2 FQDESV (reference sequence). The CDR3 is 15 residues long. Trimming cost V 2 bases and J 3 bases; bases outside gene matches: 2. The CDR3 region has the DNA TGTGCCAGCAGCTTAAAGCGGGGGTACACCGGGGAGCTGTTTTTT. It codes for CASSLKRGYTGELFF.

CDR3 DNA sequence: TGTGCCAGCAGCGTAGGGATGCAAGAGACCCAGTACTTC. This sequence encodes CASSVGMQETQYF. This rearrangement joins TRBV9 to TRBJ2-5, with D unresolved. The V end was cut by 0 bases, the J end by 2 bases, with 5 bases between. This CDR3 spans 13 amino acids. Germline CDR1 is SGDLS and CDR2 is YYNGEE.

This CDR3 is CASSFQATGELFF. CDR3 coding DNA: TGTGCCAGCAGTTTCCAAGCCACCGGGGAGCTGTTTTTT. V usage is TRBV28 and J usage is TRBJ2-2, with D unresolved. The germline V gene encodes CDR1 MDHEN and CDR2 SYDVKM. Trimming removed 3 bases from V and 4 bases from J, with 6 bases in between. This CDR3 has 13 amino acids.

The chain couples TRBV19 to TRBJ1-3; D uncertain. The CDR3 contains 13 residues. Deletions cut 2 bases from V and 3 bases from J, with 5 bases between. Germline lookup yields CDR1 LNHDA and CDR2 SQIVND (reference sequence). The CDR3 DNA is TGTGCCAGTAGTATACGTTATGGAAACACCATATATTTT. Translating gives CASSIRYGNTIYF.

The V call is TRBV7-2, the J call TRBJ2-1; D might be TRBD1 or TRBD2, each matching 5 bases. The V gene lost 3 bases and the J gene lost 8 bases, with 11 bases spanning the gap. The germline CDR1 and CDR2 sequences are SGHTA and FQGNSA. The length of the CDR3 is 13 residues. Written as DNA, the CDR3 is TGTGCCAGCAGCTTCCTTGAGGGGCATGAGCAGTTCTTC. This translates into CASSFLEGHEQFF.

This clone was recorded only once. The chain recombines TRBV27 with TRBJ2-5; no clear D gene. CDR3 length: 13 residues. Germline V gene lookup returns CDR1 MNHEY and CDR2 SMNVEV (reference sequence). V lost 3 bases, J lost 3 bases, and 8 bases lay in between. The CDR3 region is CASSFVGKETQYF. CDR3 DNA: TGTGCCAGCAGTTTTGTGGGAAAAGAGACCCAGTACTTC.

The chain uses TRBV11-2 and TRBJ2-7; D gene unclear. Looked up from germline, CDR1 is SGHAT and CDR2 is FQNNGV. Trimming removed 6 bases from V and 4 bases from J, with 16 bases in between. The CDR3 spans 14 residues. The CDR3: CASRTSGLPYEQYF. CDR3 coding DNA: TGTGCCAGCAGGACCTCCGGGCTACCTTACGAGCAGTACTTC.

CDR3 DNA sequence: TGCGCCAGCAGCTTGGGGGGTGAAAAACTGTTTTTT. It yields the protein CASSLGGEKLFF. V gene TRBV5-1 combines with J gene TRBJ1-4; D is unclear. The CDR3 spans 12 residues. V lost 0 bases, J lost 7 bases, and 4 bases lay in between. In germline, CDR1 is SGHRS, CDR2 YFSETQ.

This chain joins TRBV28 and TRBJ2-7; D possibly matches TRBD1 or TRBD2 (5 bases each). V was shortened by 6 bases and J by 3 bases, with 18 bases between the two germline ends. The CDR3 runs to 15 residues. Germline CDR1 MDHEN, CDR2 SYDVKM. DNA for the CDR3: TGTGCCAGCAGCCAACCCGGGACGGAACTCTACGAGCAGTACTTC. Translated, it gives CASSQPGTELYEQYF.

The rearrangement joins TRBV29-1 to TRBJ1-1; 7 nucleotides match TRBD1. Unmatched junction bases numbered 13, after V lost 4 bases and J lost 2 bases. The germline V gene encodes CDR1 SQVTM and CDR2 ANQGSEA. The CDR3 sequence is 16 residues long. The CDR3 here is CSVGKQGPGSNTEAFF. CDR3 in DNA: TGCAGCGTTGGGAAACAGGGGCCTGGGTCCAACACTGAAGCTTTCTTT.

This clone was seen more than once but under ten times. The chain combines TRBV7-2 with TRBJ1-2, with TRBD1 matching 12 bases. The V gene's germline CDR1 is SGHTA and CDR2 FQGNSA. The ends lost 4 bases at V and 4 bases at J; junction bases unmatched: 10. The CDR3 length is 17 residues. CDR3 in amino acids: CASSSSGTGGATYGYTF. As DNA, the CDR3 is TGTGCCAGCAGCTCATCCGGGACAGGGGGCGCCACCTATGGCTACACCTTC.

This chain uses TRBV5-1 with TRBJ2-2; TRBD2 matches 14 bases. This CDR3 contains 16 residues. V gave up 3 bases and J gave up 8 bases; unmatched junction bases: 6. Germline CDR1 is SGHRS and CDR2 is YFSETQ. The CDR3 DNA follows: TGCGCCAGCAGCTCGGGGACTAGCGGGAGCGGTGGGGAGCTGTTTTTT. It yields the protein CASSSGTSGSGGELFF.

This chain uses TRBV7-6 with TRBJ2-7, with 15 nucleotides matching TRBD2. The CDR3 covers 19 residues. Unmatched junction bases numbered 7, after V lost 0 bases and J lost 1 base. CDR1 SGHVS and CDR2 FNYEAQ come from the germline V gene. The CDR3 DNA follows: TGTGCCAGCAGCTTAGCCCCCGGGACTAGCGGGGGGAATTCCTACGAGCAGTACTTC. It codes for CASSLAPGTSGGNSYEQYF.

V and J are TRBV7-2 and TRBJ1-6; D unclear. Trimming shortened V by 5 bases and J by 4 bases, and 15 bases separated the two germline ends. CDR3 length equals 16 residues. Germline assignment: CDR1 SGHTA and CDR2 FQGNSA. As DNA, the CDR3 is TGTGCCAGCAGCCCACCCGGTATGGGGTATAATTCACCCCTCCACTTT. This gives the protein CASSPPGMGYNSPLHF.

As regards this clone: Compared with germline, one end of the junction differs, possibly owing to a read error. The chain is built from TRBV7-6 and TRBJ2-7; 8 nucleotides align to TRBD1. The germline CDR1 and CDR2 sequences are SGHVS and FNYEAQ. The CDR3 contains 14 residues. CDR3 sequence reads: CASSLAPGTGEQYF. The CDR3 DNA reads TGTGCCAGCAGCCTAGCGCCCGGGACAGGCGAGCAGTACTTC.

The chain uses TRBV18 and TRBJ1-5; 7 bases are shared with TRBD1. CDR3 length equals 13 residues. From germline, CDR1 is KGHSH and CDR2 LQKENI. V was clipped by 6 bases and J by 6 bases; unmatched bases: 5. The CDR3 region has the DNA TGTGCCAGCTCTCGGGACAGCGGTCAGCCCCAGCATTTT. As protein: CASSRDSGQPQHF.

V is TRBV7-9 and J is TRBJ2-6, with a tentative D call TRBD2 (5 bases). Germline V CDR1 and CDR2: SEHNR, FQNEAQ (reference sequence). The CDR3 contains 16 residues. Trimming shortened V by 1 base and J by 2 bases, and 9 bases separated the two germline ends. In DNA, the CDR3 is TGTGCCAGCAGCTTAGTGAGGGAACCTGGGGCCAACGTCCTGACTTTC. It translates to CASSLVREPGANVLTF.

CDR3 nucleotides: TGCGCCTCGACTAGCGGGTTTTTTGAGCAGTTCTTC. This sequence encodes CASTSGFFEQFF. This rearrangement joins TRBV5-1 to TRBJ2-1, with 10 bases aligning to TRBD2. The CDR3 totals 12 residues. CDR1 and CDR2 from the germline V gene are SGHRS and YFSETQ. The trim removed 10 bases at V and 9 bases at J, leaving 7 bases unmatched.

The V gene is TRBV6-4, the J gene TRBJ2-2; D is ambiguous. Germline CDR1 MRHNA, CDR2 SNTAGT. Trimming took 6 bases from V and 1 from J, leaving 6 bases between them. The CDR3 has 13 amino acids. This CDR3 reads CASSPKNTGELFF. The CDR3 DNA follows: TGTGCCAGCAGCCCCAAGAACACCGGGGAGCTGTTTTTT.

The V gene is TRBV30, the J gene TRBJ2-7; TRBD2 aligns across 8 bases. Germline V CDR1 and CDR2: GTSNPN, SVGIG (reference sequence). Trimming removed 0 bases from V and 2 bases from J; junction bases left unmatched: 9. CDR3 length: 16 residues. As DNA, the CDR3 is TGTGCCTGGAGTGTACTGCCAAGCGGGAGAACCTACGAGCAGTACTTC. This encodes CAWSVLPSGRTYEQYF.